This T cell receptor beta chain was captured by sequencing in a study of shared clonotypes between healthy human individuals. When replicate PCRs were run on sorted subsets, they used about 200 ng DNA, about 30,000 T cell genomes. Per the authors' pipeline: Junction-only sequences without quality scores came from ImmunoSEQ, so filtering differed. Profiled with immunoSEQ multiplex PCR; TCRdb holds only in-frame clones, not every one. The V and J calls and clone size were taken over from that table, and D and trimming were inferred from the DNA. This table has 2 million to 3 million clones, over 85% appearing once. This sequence was found in a man younger than 35 in good health. The sequencing input was naive CD4+ T cells sorted from blood. Subset given: CD45RA+ positively selected.

The CDR3 protein is CASSTTGPYTEAFF. CDR3 DNA sequence: TGTGCCAGCAGCACTACAGGGCCGTACACTGAAGCTTTCTTT. V gene TRBV28 combines with J gene TRBJ1-1; maybe TRBD1 (6 bases). This CDR3 comprises 14 residues. V was shortened by 6 bases and J by 3 bases, with 14 bases between the two germline ends. Germline V CDR1 and CDR2: MDHEN, SYDVKM.